This T cell receptor (beta chain) was identified during a study of CD4 and CD8 cells across lung adenocarcinoma regions. The length of the CDR3 is 13 residues. Per the germline V gene, CDR1 is LGHNA and CDR2 is YSLEER. TCRdb re-called the PCR reads through MiXCR, storing one row per CDR3 protein. The profile covers roughly 25,000 distinct CDR3 sequences, with approximately 52% appearing a single time and over 20% taken by the ten largest. This clonotype was detected only once. The receptor was isolated from a male donor with lung adenocarcinoma. The CD4 and CD8 labels of this study may be unreliable. V gene TRBV4-3 combines with J gene TRBJ2-1, with D unresolved. The J call is uncertain, as TRBJ2-7 better fits the DNA end. Source material: CD4+ T cells from the center of a lung tumor. CDR3 sequence: CASSQNLGFEQYF. The CDR3 bases are TGCGCCAGCAGCCAGAATTTGGGTTTCGAGCAGTACTTC.